The next 19 T cell receptor beta chains were all read from a single sample in a study of OX40 agonist ivuxolimab in advanced cancers. Receptor libraries were prepared by the immunoSEQ multiplex PCR assay. The immuneACCESS repertoire file appears here via TCRdb, limited to in-frame rearrangements. These files lack a portion of the clones; in checked studies, under half of the deficit traces to unresolved V genes, and the cause of the others is not known. The sample profile shows 80,000 to 100,000 clones; 86% of them were found once. The ten most abundant clones make up less than 6.5% of the sample. The starting material was CD4+ or CD8+ T cells sorted from blood, obtained in a trial of the OX40 agonist ivuxolimab. These receptors all stem from an adult with an advanced solid tumor such as melanoma, head and neck, liver or kidney cancer.

The rearrangement uses TRBV11-3 and TRBJ2-5; D not resolved. CDR1 and CDR2 (germline): SGHNT, YENEEA. The CDR3 contains 12 residues. V lost 0 bases and J 7 bases, leaving 6 bases between the germline ends. The CDR3 loop reads CASSLEARTQYF. CDR3 nucleotide sequence: TGTGCCAGCAGCTTAGAGGCGAGGACCCAGTACTTC.

V is TRBV7-3 and J is TRBJ2-5; 9 bases fit TRBD1. Germline V gene data show CDR1 as SGHTA and CDR2 as FQGTGA. The CDR3 extends over 14 amino acids. V gave up 5 bases and J gave up 5 bases; unmatched junction bases: 6. CDR3 DNA sequence: TGTGCCAGCAGCCGGCGTGGGACAGGGGAGACCCAGTACTTC. This encodes CASSRRGTGETQYF.

CDR3 in amino acids: CASSLHSADGYTF. The CDR3, as DNA: TGTGCCAGCAGCTTGCACTCGGCGGATGGCTACACCTTC. This rearrangement joins TRBV7-9 to TRBJ1-2; the D is unclear. The CDR3 contains 13 residues. Trimming left V 3 bases short and J 6 bases short, with 11 bases between. Germline CDR1 and CDR2: SEHNR and FQNEAQ (reference sequence).

The table lists this clone with a count of one. The J gene is TRBJ2-1, the V gene TRBV5-1, with 9 bases matching TRBD2. CDR3 length: 16 amino acids. Trimming removed 0 bases from V and 4 bases from J; junction bases left unmatched: 5. The V gene's germline CDR1 is SGHRS and CDR2 YFSETQ. The DNA for the CDR3 is TGCGCCAGCAGCTTGGTTGCGGGGGGGACTTACAATGAGCAGTTCTTC. This codes for CASSLVAGGTYNEQFF.

V is TRBV2 and J is TRBJ2-5; D is perhaps TRBD2 (5 bases). Germline assignment: CDR1 SNHLY and CDR2 FYNNEI. This CDR3 is built from 13 residues. The germline V and J ends were trimmed by 4 bases and 4 bases, with 10 bases remaining between them. The CDR3 DNA sequence: TGTGCCAGCAGTGGGACTGTACGAGAGACCCAGTACTTC. Its translation: CASSGTVRETQYF.

The V and J genes are TRBV5-4 and TRBJ1-1; weak D call: TRBD1 (5 bases). The germline V gene has CDR1 SGHNT and CDR2 YYREEE (reference sequence). V lost 2 bases and J lost 7, with 9 bases in between. This CDR3 spans 12 amino acids. The CDR3 DNA follows: TGTGCCAGCAGCTTATGGGGGTATGAAGCTTTCTTT. It specifies CASSLWGYEAFF.

On this clone: One end of the junction is discordant with germline, which a read error may explain. Other DNA sequences of this sample code for an identical CDR3. The V gene is TRBV4-1, the J gene TRBJ1-2; perhaps TRBD1 as D (5 bases). The germline gives CDR1 MGHRA, CDR2 YSYEKL. The CDR3 extends over 15 amino acids. CDR3 bases: TGTGCCAGCAGCCAAGACGATGGGGGGAGGAGTGGCTACACCTTC. Translating it yields CASSQDDGGRSGYTF.

This chain connects TRBV18 to TRBJ1-5; D not certain. The V and J ends lost 2 bases and 7 bases respectively, with 12 bases between them. Germline CDR1 reads KGHSH; CDR2 reads LQKENI. This CDR3 is built from 14 residues. CDR3 amino acids: CASSPEGTRQPQHF. The CDR3 nucleotides are TGTGCCAGCTCACCAGAGGGCACGCGGCAGCCCCAGCATTTT.

In this sample, this clone turned up a few times. The chain couples TRBV14 to TRBJ1-1, with no clear D. Germline CDR1 SGHDN, CDR2 FVKESK. CDR3 length: 14 residues. Between the trimmed V and J ends, which lost 3 bases and 1 base, there was a span of 9 bases. This chain's CDR3 is CASSQSWKNTEAFF. DNA of the CDR3: TGTGCCAGCAGCCAGTCCTGGAAGAACACTGAAGCTTTCTTT. The variable domain in full, completed from reference TRBV14 and TRBJ1-1, reads EAGVTQFPSHSVIEKGQTVTLRCDPISGHDNLYWYRRVMGKEIKFLLHFVKESKQDESGMPNNRFLAERTGGTYSTLKVQPAELEDSGVYFCASSQSWKNTEAFFGQGTRLTVV.

This chain joins TRBV7-9 and TRBJ2-7; 9 bases match TRBD1. There are 15 residues in the CDR3. CDR1 and CDR2 (germline): SEHNR, FQNEAQ (reference sequence). V dropped 6 bases and J dropped 0; count of bases not matched to a gene: 6. The CDR3 reads CASSAGTGSSYEQYF. The DNA for the CDR3 is TGTGCCAGCAGTGCCGGGACAGGGAGCTCCTACGAGCAGTACTTC.

The V call is TRBV7-2, the J call TRBJ2-7; 8 bases agree with TRBD2. This CDR3 has 15 residues. Looked up from germline, CDR1 is SGHTA and CDR2 is FQGNSA. V shed 4 bases, J shed 7 bases, and the junction held 12 bases outside the gene matches. DNA of the CDR3: TGTGCCAGCAGCTCGATGGCCGGGACTAGAGGTGAGCAGTACTTC. Residues: CASSSMAGTRGEQYF.

V usage is TRBV10-1 and J usage is TRBJ2-7; D perhaps matches TRBD1 (5 bases). V was pared by 3 bases and J by 3 bases, with 18 bases between. CDR1 is WNHNN, CDR2 SYGVQD, per germline (reference sequence). CDR3 length equals 16 residues. The CDR3 loop is CASSDPLGDRSYEQYF. The CDR3 DNA reads TGCGCCAGCAGTGACCCTTTAGGAGACAGAAGCTACGAGCAGTACTTC.

The chain uses TRBV29-1 and TRBJ2-3; D is unresolved. Germline V gives CDR1 SQVTM, CDR2 ANQGSEA. Trimming pared 3 bases from V and 6 bases from J, leaving 28 bases between. The length of the CDR3 is 18 residues. CDR3 sequence reads: CSVDNLRSARPPRDTQYF. In nucleotides, the CDR3 is TGCAGCGTTGATAACTTAAGAAGCGCGAGACCACCGCGGGATACGCAGTATTTT.

The chain joins TRBV4-1 to TRBJ2-1, with D maybe TRBD2 (6 bases). V was cut by 0 bases and J by 4 bases, with 10 bases left in between. CDR3 length equals 15 residues. The V gene's germline CDR1 is MGHRA and CDR2 YSYEKL. The CDR3 nucleotides read TGCGCCAGCAGCCAAGAAGAGAGCGGGTACAATGAGCAGTTCTTC. This sequence encodes CASSQEESGYNEQFF.

The rearrangement joins TRBV4-1 to TRBJ2-1; the match to TRBD2 covers 8 bases. In germline, CDR1 is MGHRA, CDR2 YSYEKL. Losses at the gene ends were 3 bases for V and 12 bases for J; bases not matched to a gene: 1. The CDR3 runs to 11 residues. The CDR3 region is CASSQAGGQFF. The CDR3 nucleotides are TGCGCCAGCAGCCAGGCGGGAGGGCAGTTCTTC.

The gene calls are TRBV7-9 and TRBJ1-1; D is unclear. CDR3 size: 14 residues. With 5 bases removed from V and 6 bases from J, the gap between germline ends came to 16 bases. CDR1 and CDR2 (germline): SEHNR, FQNEAQ (reference sequence). CDR3 in amino acids: CASSRLSEFAEAFF. DNA for the CDR3: TGTGCCAGCAGCCGGCTCTCTGAGTTCGCTGAAGCTTTCTTT.

This chain uses TRBV18 with TRBJ2-7, with a tentative D call TRBD1 (5 bases). This CDR3 has 14 amino acids. Trimming stripped 0 bases from V and 6 bases from J, with 12 bases between. Germline values: CDR1 KGHSH, CDR2 LQKENI. Here the CDR3 reads CASSPPSRAGEQYF. CDR3 DNA: TGTGCCAGCTCACCACCTAGCAGGGCAGGCGAGCAGTACTTC.

The rearrangement joins TRBV7-6 to TRBJ2-5, with D perhaps TRBD2 (5 bases). Germline V CDR1 and CDR2: SGHVS, FNYEAQ. The CDR3 length is 16 residues. Between the trimmed V and J ends, which lost 5 bases and 1 base, there was a span of 17 bases. DNA of the CDR3: TGTGCCAGCAGCCCCTACAACCGGGGAGTCCAAGAGACCCAGTACTTC. Its protein is CASSPYNRGVQETQYF.

V usage is TRBV29-1 and J usage is TRBJ1-1; a weak D match, TRBD1 (6 bases). CDR3 length: 11 amino acids. Germline values: CDR1 SQVTM, CDR2 ANQGSEA. Trimming took off 3 bases at V and 10 bases at J, with 12 bases between the two ends. The CDR3: CSVDEGEAAFF. In DNA, the CDR3 is TGCAGCGTTGATGAGGGGGAGGCAGCTTTCTTT.